One sample yielded the 17 T cell receptor beta chains listed below, sequenced in a study of cytomegalovirus exposure and HLA in healthy donors. The study ran its PCR with 60 Vbeta and 13 Jbeta primers. Sequencing was performed with immunoSEQ multiplex PCR; in TCRdb, only in-frame clones are kept and a portion is missing. The sample includes about 160,000 clones, about four fifths of them seen just once. Material: PBMCs. The receptors shown here come from a man aged 25-45 years in good health and CMV-seronegative.

This sequence joins TRBV11-3 and TRBJ2-7, with 7 bases fitting TRBD1. J gave up 3 bases and V 4 bases, and 6 bases lay outside the gene matches. Germline lookup yields CDR1 SGHNT and CDR2 YENEEA. CDR3 length: 14 amino acids. CDR3 residues: CASSYAGGGYEQYF. The CDR3 nucleotides read TGTGCCAGCAGCTACGCAGGGGGTGGCTACGAGCAGTACTTC. Full variable domain (missing parts from reference TRBV11-3 and TRBJ2-7): EAGVVQSPRYKIIEKKQPVAFWCNPISGHNTLYWYLQNLGQGPELLIRYENEEAVDDSQLPKDRFSAERLKGVDSTLKIQPAELGDSAVYLCASSYAGGGYEQYFGPGTRLTVT.

The chain employs TRBV6-6 and TRBJ2-5, with D possibly being TRBD2 (5 bases). The CDR3 has 14 residues. Trimming stripped 2 bases from V and 5 bases from J, with 12 bases between. CDR1 and CDR2 (germline): MNHNY, SVGAGI (reference sequence). CDR3 region: CASSYVGRKETQYF. DNA for the CDR3: TGTGCCAGCAGTTACGTTGGGAGAAAGGAGACCCAGTACTTC.

J is TRBJ1-2 and V is TRBV5-5; D possibly corresponds to TRBD1 (5 bases). This CDR3 has 13 residues. Per the germline V gene, CDR1 is SGHKS and CDR2 is YYEKEE (reference sequence). Trimming stripped 1 base from V and 3 bases from J, with 7 bases between. The CDR3 protein is CASSLWGDYGYTF. In nucleotides, the CDR3 is TGTGCCAGCAGCTTGTGGGGCGACTATGGCTACACCTTC.

This rearrangement joins TRBV12-5 to TRBJ1-2; tentatively, D is TRBD1 (6 bases). This CDR3 region has 12 residues. Germline V gene sequence: CDR1 LGHNT, CDR2 FRNRAP. V was pared by 6 bases and J by 7 bases, with 12 bases between. The CDR3 sequence: CASGPGQFGYTF. The DNA for the CDR3 is TGTGCTAGTGGACCCGGACAGTTTGGCTACACCTTC.

The chain is built from TRBV6-1 and TRBJ1-2; possible D gene TRBD1, 5 bases. Germline CDR1 and CDR2: MNHNS and SASEGT. The CDR3 covers 14 residues. Trimming removed 0 bases from V and 3 bases from J, with 8 bases in between. CDR3 coding DNA: TGTGCCAGCAGTGAAGCTAACAGGTACTATGGCTACACCTTC. This encodes CASSEANRYYGYTF.

V gene TRBV10-3 combines with J gene TRBJ2-3; 9 bases align to TRBD1. The CDR3 is made up of 14 amino acids. The trim removed 6 bases at V and 0 bases at J, leaving 1 base unmatched. Germline values: CDR1 ENHRY, CDR2 SYGVKD. The CDR3 loop is CAIRQGASTDTQYF. CDR3 in DNA: TGTGCCATCAGACAGGGGGCCAGCACAGATACGCAGTATTTT.

The V and J genes are TRBV10-3 and TRBJ1-6, with D perhaps matching TRBD1 (5 bases). The CDR3 runs to 15 residues. Germline assignment: CDR1 ENHRY and CDR2 SYGVKD. The V gene lost 2 bases and the J gene lost 9 bases, with 14 bases spanning the gap. This chain's CDR3 is CAISESRGLGSPLHF. In DNA form, the CDR3 reads TGTGCCATCAGTGAGAGTAGGGGTTTGGGTTCACCCCTCCACTTT.

V and J are TRBV7-9 and TRBJ1-1, with 10 bases aligning to TRBD1. Per germline, CDR1 SEHNR and CDR2 FQNEAQ (reference sequence). The CDR3 runs 13 residues. V was clipped by 6 bases and J by 6 bases; unmatched bases: 4. The CDR3, as DNA: TGTGCCAGCAGTCGGGACAGGGGATCTGAAGCTTTCTTT. Translated: CASSRDRGSEAFF.

The chain has TRBV5-1 and TRBJ2-5, with TRBD2 matching 13 bases. The CDR3 runs 18 residues. Losses at the gene ends were 2 bases for V and 4 bases for J; bases not matched to a gene: 11. CDR1 is SGHRS, CDR2 YFSETQ, per germline. Here the CDR3 DNA reads TGCGCCAGCAGCTTAGAGGCCCGGACTAGCGGGAGAGGAGAGACCCAGTACTTC. Translation gives CASSLEARTSGRGETQYF. Supplemented by reference TRBV5-1 and TRBJ2-5, the full variable domain reads KAGVTQTPRYLIKTRGQQVTLSCSPISGHRSVSWYQQTPGQGLQFLFEYFSETQRNKGNFPGRFSGRQFSNSRSEMNVSTLELGDSALYLCASSLEARTSGRGETQYFGPGTRLLVL.

This sequence joins TRBV5-1 and TRBJ2-1; 9 bases fit TRBD2. Looked up from germline, CDR1 is SGHRS and CDR2 is YFSETQ. Trimming took 1 base from V and 8 from J; bases not matched to a gene: 7. The CDR3 totals 15 residues. The CDR3 DNA follows: TGCGCCAGCAGCTTGAGGCGGGAGGGCCACCATGAGCAGTTCTTC. Translating it yields CASSLRREGHHEQFF.

This sequence joins TRBV5-1 and TRBJ2-5; 9 bases agree with TRBD1. The J call may be in error: the DNA end matches TRBJ2-7 better. This CDR3 has 14 residues. Germline V lookup: CDR1 SGHRS, CDR2 YFSETQ. The CDR3 coding sequence is TGCGCCAGCAGCAGAACCGGGACAGGGTACGAGCAGTACTTC. Residues: CASSRTGTGYEQYF.

The genes are TRBV28 and TRBJ1-2; D is possibly TRBD1 (6 bases). The germline V gene has CDR1 MDHEN and CDR2 SYDVKM. V was cut by 6 bases and J by 2 bases, with 10 bases left in between. CDR3 length equals 13 residues. The CDR3 spells CASSQTGNYGYTF. DNA of the CDR3: TGTGCCAGCAGCCAGACAGGAAACTATGGCTACACCTTC.

The CDR3 spells CASSLGGGRTALYEQYF. The CDR3 DNA sequence: TGTGCCAGCAGCTTGGGCGGGGGCCGAACCGCCCTGTACGAGCAGTACTTC. V and J are TRBV5-5 and TRBJ2-7; D might be TRBD2 (7 bases). Germline CDR1 and CDR2: SGHKS and YYEKEE (reference sequence). This CDR3 spans 17 amino acids. Trimming shortened V by 0 bases and J by 4 bases, and 20 bases separated the two germline ends. Full variable domain (outside the CDR3, taken from reference TRBV5-5 and TRBJ2-7): DAGVTQSPTHLIKTRGQQVTLRCSPISGHKSVSWYQQVLGQGPQFIFQYYEKEERGRGNFPDRFSARQFPNYSSELNVNALLLGDSALYLCASSLGGGRTALYEQYFGPGTRLTVT.

The chain combines TRBV6-5 with TRBJ2-3; possible D gene TRBD1, 5 bases. The germline gives CDR1 MNHEY, CDR2 SVGAGI. There are 14 residues in the CDR3. V lost 5 bases to trimming and J lost 2 bases, with 11 bases between them. CDR3 sequence: CASSTNRYTDTQYF. The CDR3 nucleotides are TGTGCCAGCAGTACAAACAGGTACACAGATACGCAGTATTTT.

This clone occurred a few times. This chain uses TRBV5-4 with TRBJ2-7, with 10 nucleotides matching TRBD1. Trimming cost V 4 bases and J 10 bases; bases outside gene matches: 14. Germline CDR1 is SGHNT and CDR2 is YYREEE (reference sequence). The CDR3 is 15 residues long. The CDR3 DNA sequence: TGTGCCAGCAGCCGAACCGGGACAGGGGTTCCATTCCAGTACTTC. Protein: CASSRTGTGVPFQYF.

The chain links TRBV7-6 to TRBJ1-3; 7 bases map to TRBD1. V lost 2 bases and J lost 7; bases outside the gene matches: 8. The germline gives CDR1 SGHVS, CDR2 FNYEAQ. CDR3 length: 15 amino acids. The CDR3 nucleotides are TGTGCCAGCAGCTTAACGTCGGGACAGTATAACACCATATATTTT. Translation gives CASSLTSGQYNTIYF.

V is TRBV10-1 and J is TRBJ2-1; D is undetermined. The length of the CDR3 is 13 residues. Per the germline V gene, CDR1 is WNHNN and CDR2 is SYGVQD (reference sequence). V was pared by 0 bases and J by 7 bases, with 7 bases between. This CDR3 reads CASSESRGNEQFF. The CDR3 DNA is TGCGCCAGCAGTGAGTCACGCGGTAATGAGCAGTTCTTC.